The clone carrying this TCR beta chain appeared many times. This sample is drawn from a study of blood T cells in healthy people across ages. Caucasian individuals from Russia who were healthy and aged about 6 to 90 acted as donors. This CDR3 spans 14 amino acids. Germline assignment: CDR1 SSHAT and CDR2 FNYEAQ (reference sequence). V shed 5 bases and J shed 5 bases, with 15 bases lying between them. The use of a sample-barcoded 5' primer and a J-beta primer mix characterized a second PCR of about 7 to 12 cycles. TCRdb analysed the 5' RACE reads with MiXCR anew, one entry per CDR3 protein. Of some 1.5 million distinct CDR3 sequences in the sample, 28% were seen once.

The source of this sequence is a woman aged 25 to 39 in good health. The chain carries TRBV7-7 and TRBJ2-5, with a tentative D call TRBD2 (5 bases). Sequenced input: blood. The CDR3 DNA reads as TGTGCCAGCAGCGCGACTACTGCTCTGGAGACCCAGTACTTC. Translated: CASSATTALETQYF.